Following are 7 T cell receptor beta chains from one sample sequenced in a study of T-cell reconstitution after alpha-beta-depleted transplantation in children. The library targeted TCRbeta and was prepared with unique molecular identifiers. Each CDR3 protein is one row after TCRdb ran MiXCR on the PCR reads. The sample shows roughly 200,000 distinct CDR3 sequences, 11% of them seen only once. Specimen: PBMCs, collected before TCRalphabeta/CD19-depleted stem cell transplant. Receptor source: a child in the first two years of life with acute myeloid leukemia, due to receive a stem cell transplant.

Concerning this clonotype: It may be a read error: a sequence one base away is much more abundant. The V call is TRBV10-3, the J call TRBJ2-2; TRBD2 aligns across 13 bases. Germline V CDR1 and CDR2: ENHRY, SYGVKD. This CDR3 region has 16 residues. CDR3 protein: CVIIPGLAGITGELFF. Here the CDR3 DNA reads TGTGTCATCATCCCGGGACTAGCGGGAATCACCGGGGAGCTGTTTTTT.

This clonotype was picked up many times. The chain links TRBV19 to TRBJ2-6; no firm D call. The V gene's germline CDR1 is LNHDA and CDR2 SQIVND (reference sequence). CDR3 length equals 17 residues. Trimming stripped 3 bases from V and 0 bases from J, with 12 bases between. The CDR3: CASSISIAASGANVLTF. CDR3 bases: TGTGCCAGTAGTATCAGTATAGCAGCCTCTGGGGCCAACGTCCTGACTTTC.

This clonotype has just a few counts. This chain links TRBV12-3 or TRBV12-4 with TRBJ2-5; tentatively, D is TRBD1 or TRBD2 (5 bases each). The CDR3 has 17 amino acids. V was pared by 3 bases and J by 4 bases, with 21 bases between. The CDR3 nucleotides read TGTGCCAGCAGTTTTGGGGCTTCGGGGCGGAACCCAGAGACCCAGTACTTC. Translating gives CASSFGASGRNPETQYF.

This clonotype has at least ten counts. V usage is TRBV10-2 and J usage is TRBJ1-4; D is uncertain. V was trimmed by 2 bases and J by 5 bases, leaving 12 bases between them. The germline CDR1 and CDR2 sequences are WSHSY and SAAADI. The CDR3 loop spans 15 amino acids. CDR3 loop: CASSERGNLNEKLFF. In DNA, the CDR3 is TGCGCCAGCAGTGAGAGAGGGAACCTAAATGAAAAACTGTTTTTT.

This clonotype has only one observation. A much larger clone lies one base from this, so it may be a read error. This CDR3 reads CSVGGSSRETQYF. As DNA, the CDR3 is TGCAGTGTTGGCGGGAGCAGCCGAGAGACCCAGTACTTC. The chain recombines TRBV20-1 with TRBJ2-5; 7 positions agree with TRBD2. The V gene end was trimmed by 7 bases and the J gene end by 4 bases; junction bases not matched to a gene: 9. The CDR3 extends over 13 amino acids. Germline V CDR1 and CDR2: DFQATT, SNEGSKA (reference sequence).

This clonotype has ten or more counts. This rearrangement joins TRBV7-9 to TRBJ2-2; 9 bases are shared with TRBD2. CDR1 and CDR2 (germline): SEHNR, FQNEAQ (reference sequence). The CDR3 contains 17 residues. The ends lost 1 base at V and 4 bases at J; junction bases unmatched: 7. The CDR3 nucleotides are TGTGCCAGCAGCTTAGGCGTAGCGGGAGTGATCACCGGGGAGCTGTTTTTT. Translated: CASSLGVAGVITGELFF.

As concerns this clonotype: The junction departs from germline at one end; a sequencing error may be responsible. The chain carries TRBV7-9 and TRBJ2-1, with TRBD2 identical over 11 bases. There are 18 residues in the CDR3. Germline CDR1 reads SEHNR; CDR2 reads FQNEAQ (reference sequence). Here the CDR3 reads CASSLSLAGDFSCNEQFF. CDR3 nucleotide sequence: TGTGCCAGCAGCTTATCACTAGCGGGGGACTTCTCCTGCAATGAGCAGTTCTTC. The full variable domain, completed using reference TRBV7-9 and TRBJ2-1, is DTGVSQNPRHKITKRGQNVTFRCDPISEHNRLYWYRQTLGQGPEFLTYFQNEAQLEKSRLLSDRFSAERPKGSFSTLEIQRTEQGDSAMYLCASSLSLAGDFSCNEQFFGPGTRLTVL.